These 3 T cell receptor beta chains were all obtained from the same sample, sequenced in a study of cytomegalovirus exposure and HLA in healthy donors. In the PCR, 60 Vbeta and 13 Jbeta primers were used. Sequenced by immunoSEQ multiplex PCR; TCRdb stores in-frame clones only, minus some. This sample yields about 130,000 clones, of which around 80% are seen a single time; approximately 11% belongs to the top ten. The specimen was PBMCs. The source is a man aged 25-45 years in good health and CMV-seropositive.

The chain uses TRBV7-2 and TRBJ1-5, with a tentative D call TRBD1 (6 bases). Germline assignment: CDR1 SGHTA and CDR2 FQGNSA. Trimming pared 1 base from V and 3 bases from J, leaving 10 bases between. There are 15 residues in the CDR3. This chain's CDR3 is CASSLVTGNNQPQHF. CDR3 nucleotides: TGTGCCAGCAGCTTAGTAACAGGGAACAATCAGCCCCAGCATTTT. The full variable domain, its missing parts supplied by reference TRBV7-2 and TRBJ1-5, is GAGVSQSPSNKVTEKGKDVELRCDPISGHTALYWYRQSLGQGLEFLIYFQGNSAPDKSGLPSDRFSAERTGGSVSTLTIQRTQQEDSAVYLCASSLVTGNNQPQHFGDGTRLSIL.

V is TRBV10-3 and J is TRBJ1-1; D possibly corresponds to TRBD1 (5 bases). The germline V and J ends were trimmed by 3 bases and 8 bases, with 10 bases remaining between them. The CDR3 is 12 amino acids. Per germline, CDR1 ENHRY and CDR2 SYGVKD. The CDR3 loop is CAISDEGREAFF. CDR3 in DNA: TGTGCCATCAGTGATGAGGGGAGGGAAGCTTTCTTT.

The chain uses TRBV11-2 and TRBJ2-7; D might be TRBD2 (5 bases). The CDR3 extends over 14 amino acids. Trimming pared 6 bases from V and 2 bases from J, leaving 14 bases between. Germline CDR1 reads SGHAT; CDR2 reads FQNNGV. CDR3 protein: CASRQGRGAYEQYF. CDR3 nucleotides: TGTGCCAGCAGACAAGGACGGGGAGCCTACGAGCAGTACTTC.